This TCR beta chain was identified in a study of shared clonotypes between healthy human individuals. Study-level findings and limits: The study found lower generation probabilities in non-shared clonotypes than in those shared by all four donors.

As regards this clone: Antigen unknown.

V lost 6 bases, J lost 3 bases, and 15 bases lay in between. The CDR3 is made up of 15 amino acids. Germline CDR1 and CDR2: MNHNS and SASEGT. Repertoires were generated with immunoSEQ multiplex PCR, while TCRdb's copy carries only in-frame clones and drops some. Among some 2,500,000 clones, 80% to 95% were seen once, and the ten largest hold 0.36%. Sequencing was performed on naive CD4+ T cells from PBMCs. The subset denotes: CD45RA+ positively selected. This chain uses TRBV6-1 with TRBJ1-5; unclear D gene. The source of this sequence is a man younger than 30 in good health. Some clones in this sample may be carry-over from other donors' samples. The CDR3 region has the DNA TGTGCCAGCAGACCCCAGGTGGCCCACAATCAGCCCCAGCATTTT. Encoded protein: CASRPQVAHNQPQHF.